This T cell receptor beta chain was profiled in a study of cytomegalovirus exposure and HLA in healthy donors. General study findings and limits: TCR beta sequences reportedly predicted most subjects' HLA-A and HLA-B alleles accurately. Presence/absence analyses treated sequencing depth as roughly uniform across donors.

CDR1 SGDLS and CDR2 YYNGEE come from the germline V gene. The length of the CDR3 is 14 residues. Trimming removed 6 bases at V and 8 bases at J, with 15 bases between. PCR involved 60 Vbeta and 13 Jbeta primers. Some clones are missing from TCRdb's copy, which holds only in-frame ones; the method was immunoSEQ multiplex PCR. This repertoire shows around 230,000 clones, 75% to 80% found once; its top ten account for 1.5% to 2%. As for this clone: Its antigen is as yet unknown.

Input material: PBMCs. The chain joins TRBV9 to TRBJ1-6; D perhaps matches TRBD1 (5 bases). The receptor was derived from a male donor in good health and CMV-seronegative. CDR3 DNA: TGTGCCAGCAACCTCGGGGGAGGGGATTCACCCCTCCACTTT. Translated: CASNLGGGDSPLHF.